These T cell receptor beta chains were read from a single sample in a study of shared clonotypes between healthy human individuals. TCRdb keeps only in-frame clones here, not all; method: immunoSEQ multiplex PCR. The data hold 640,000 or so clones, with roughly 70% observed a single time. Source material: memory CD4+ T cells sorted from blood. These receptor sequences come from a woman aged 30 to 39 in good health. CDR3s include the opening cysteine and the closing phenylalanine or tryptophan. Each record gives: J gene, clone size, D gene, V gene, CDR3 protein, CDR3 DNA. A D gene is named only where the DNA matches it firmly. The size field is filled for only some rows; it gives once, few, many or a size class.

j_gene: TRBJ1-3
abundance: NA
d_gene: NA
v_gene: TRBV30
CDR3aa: CAWSVLGGLGNTIYF
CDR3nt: TGTGCCTGGAGTGTATTAGGTGGTCTCGGAAACACCATATATTTT

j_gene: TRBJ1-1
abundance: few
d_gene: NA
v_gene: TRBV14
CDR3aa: CASSQDRQSLEAFF
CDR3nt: TGTGCCAGCAGCCAAGATCGCCAGAGTCTCGAAGCTTTCTTT

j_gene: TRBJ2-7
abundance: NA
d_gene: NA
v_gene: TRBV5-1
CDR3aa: CASSLGVPVGEQYF
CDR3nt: TGCGCCAGCAGCTTGGGAGTCCCAGTGGGCGAGCAGTACTTC

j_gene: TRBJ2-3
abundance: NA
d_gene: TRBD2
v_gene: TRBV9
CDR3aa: CASSVGTSGTDTQYF
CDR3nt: TGTGCCAGCAGCGTTGGGACTAGCGGCACAGATACGCAGTATTTT

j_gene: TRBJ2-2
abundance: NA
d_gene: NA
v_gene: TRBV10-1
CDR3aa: CASSDWTTNAGELFF
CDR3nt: TGCGCCAGCAGTGATTGGACGACCAACGCCGGGGAGCTGTTTTTT

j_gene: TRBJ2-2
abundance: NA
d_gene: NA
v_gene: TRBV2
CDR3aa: CASSSGPNTGELFF
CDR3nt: TGTGCCAGCAGTAGCGGACCGAACACCGGGGAGCTGTTTTTT

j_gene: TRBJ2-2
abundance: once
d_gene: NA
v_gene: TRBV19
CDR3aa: CASSNKGLNTGELFF
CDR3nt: TGTGCCAGTAGTAATAAGGGGCTGAACACCGGGGAGCTGTTTTTT

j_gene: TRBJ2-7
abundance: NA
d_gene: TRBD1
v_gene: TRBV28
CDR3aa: CASSTGQGIYEQYF
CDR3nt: TGTGCCAGCAGCACGGGACAGGGTATCTACGAGCAGTACTTC

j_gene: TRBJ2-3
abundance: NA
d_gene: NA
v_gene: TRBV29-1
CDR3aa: CSAWGVTDTQYF
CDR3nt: TGCAGCGCGTGGGGTGTCACAGATACGCAGTATTTT

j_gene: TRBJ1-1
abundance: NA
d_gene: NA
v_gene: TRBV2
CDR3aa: CASRLGGRDTEAFF
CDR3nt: TGTGCCAGCAGATTAGGGGGGAGGGACACTGAAGCTTTCTTT

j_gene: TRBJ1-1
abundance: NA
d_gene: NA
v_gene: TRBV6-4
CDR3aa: CASSNSLNTEAFF
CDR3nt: TGTGCCAGCAGTAACAGCCTGAACACTGAAGCTTTCTTT

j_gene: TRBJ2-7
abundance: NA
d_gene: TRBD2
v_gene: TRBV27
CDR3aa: CASSSLAGAVEQYF
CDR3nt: TGTGCCAGCAGTTCATTAGCGGGAGCTGTCGAGCAGTACTTC